The present T cell receptor (beta chain) was sequenced within a study of T cell changes during pregnancy in multiple sclerosis. Produced via immunoSEQ multiplex PCR; TCRdb's table is partial and in-frame only. This sample yields about 42,000 clones, of which 84% are seen a single time; 0.55% to 0.75% belongs to the top ten. Germline CDR1 is SGHDT and CDR2 is YYEEEE. The CDR3 has 16 amino acids. The ends lost 4 bases at V and 8 bases at J; junction bases unmatched: 11. The receptor's source is a female donor with multiple sclerosis, enrolled in a pregnancy study. J is TRBJ1-5 and V is TRBV5-6, with 11 positions matching TRBD1. Sequenced material: CD4+ T cells from peripheral blood mononuclear cells, taken before pregnancy. The CDR3 DNA sequence: TGTGCCAGCAGCCACCGGCGGGACAGGGGGTCAAAGCCCCAGCATTTT. Protein: CASSHRRDRGSKPQHF.